A single sample gave rise to the 4 T cell receptor beta chains below, sequenced in a study of chemoradiotherapy in HPV16-positive cancers. The assay was immunoSEQ multiplex PCR, and TCRdb's table has in-frame clones only and misses some. The data hold roughly 510 clones, with 82% observed a single time. Sequencing used tumor tissue, obtained from a patient who underwent chemoradiotherapy. These TCRs come from a human donor with HPV-associated anogenital cancer.

The chain has TRBV4-1 and TRBJ1-6; D is ambiguous. Germline values: CDR1 MGHRA, CDR2 YSYEKL. The CDR3 sequence is 13 residues long. V gave up 5 bases and J gave up 2 bases, with 4 bases separating them. This CDR3 is CASSIAYNSPLHF. The CDR3 DNA reads as TGCGCCAGCAGCATCGCCTATAATTCACCCCTCCACTTT.

The chain combines TRBV27 with TRBJ2-7; TRBD1 aligns across 7 bases. Germline-derived CDR1 and CDR2 are MNHEY and SMNVEV (reference sequence). The CDR3 contains 16 residues. J gave up 4 bases and V 2 bases, and 11 bases lay outside the gene matches. The CDR3 nucleotides are TGTGCCAGCAGTTTAAGAGGGACAGAACCTTGGTACGAGCAGTACTTC. It codes for CASSLRGTEPWYEQYF.

The chain recombines TRBV5-6 with TRBJ2-6; unclear D gene. Germline assignment: CDR1 SGHDT and CDR2 YYEEEE. CDR3 length equals 14 residues. Trimming took off 3 bases at V and 1 base at J, with 5 bases between the two ends. Written as DNA, the CDR3 is TGTGCCAGCAGCTCAAAATCTGGGGCCAACGTCCTGACTTTC. Translating gives CASSSKSGANVLTF.

This chain links TRBV18 with TRBJ2-7; weak D call: TRBD1 (5 bases). CDR1 and CDR2 from the germline V gene are KGHSH and LQKENI. There are 13 residues in the CDR3. V lost 4 bases and J 2 bases, leaving 9 bases between the germline ends. CDR3 region: CASSLDRAYEQYF. The CDR3 nucleotides read TGTGCCAGCTCACTCGACAGAGCCTACGAGCAGTACTTC. Looking up the rest from reference TRBV18 and TRBJ2-7 gives the full variable domain: NAGVMQNPRHLVRRRGQEARLRCSPMKGHSHVYWYRQLPEEGLKFMVYLQKENIIDESGMPKERFSAEFPKEGPSILRIQQVVRGDSAAYFCASSLDRAYEQYFGPGTRLTVT.